The 5 T cell receptor beta chains below all came from one sample that was sequenced in a study of blood T cell repertoires in COVID-19. The method was immunoSEQ multiplex PCR; TCRdb's version includes in-frame clones alone and lacks a portion of them. The repertoire holds just under 30,000 clones, with around 91% as singletons. Sequenced material: peripheral blood. These receptors originate from an elderly man with acute or convalescent COVID-19.

The gene calls are TRBV5-1 and TRBJ2-2, with 9 bases identical to TRBD2. Germline-derived CDR1 and CDR2 are SGHRS and YFSETQ. V lost 2 bases to trimming and J lost 7 bases; unmatched junction nucleotides: 6. This CDR3 spans 15 amino acids. The CDR3 DNA follows: TGCGCCAGCAGCTTCTCTGCGGGGGGGATCGGGGAGCTGTTTTTT. Amino acid sequence: CASSFSAGGIGELFF.

The chain carries TRBV23-1 and TRBJ1-1, with a weak D call TRBD1 (5 bases). TRBV23-1 is flagged as an ORF with uncertain function. V was trimmed by 0 bases and J by 6 bases, leaving 17 bases between them. The length of the CDR3 is 16 residues. The CDR3 coding sequence is TGCGCCAGCAGTCAATCGTCCCTGGGGGGTAAGGCTGAAGCTTTCTTT. Its protein is CASSQSSLGGKAEAFF.

The chain recombines TRBV28 with TRBJ1-5, with a weak D call TRBD1 (5 bases). Trimming took 5 bases from V and 4 from J, leaving 15 bases between them. CDR3 length: 15 amino acids. Germline CDR1 MDHEN, CDR2 SYDVKM. The CDR3 DNA sequence: TGTGCCAGCAGTGCGGCCCCATCAGGGAATCAGCCCCAGCATTTT. As protein: CASSAAPSGNQPQHF.

The J gene is TRBJ1-3, the V gene TRBV29-1; 7 bases agree with TRBD1. The germline CDR1 and CDR2 sequences are SQVTM and ANQGSEA. The ends lost 7 bases at V and 4 bases at J; junction bases unmatched: 7. The CDR3 has 13 residues. The DNA for the CDR3 is TGCAGCGGCGCTACAGGGGTAGGAAACACCATATATTTT. Translation: CSGATGVGNTIYF.

The V call is TRBV19, the J call TRBJ1-5, with D hard to call. Germline CDR1 is LNHDA and CDR2 is SQIVND (reference sequence). The CDR3 loop spans 17 amino acids. The germline V and J ends were trimmed by 6 bases and 5 bases, with 23 bases remaining between them. CDR3 DNA sequence: TGTGCCAGTAGCATTATCTCAGGACTCCCACGTGATCAGCCCCAGCATTTT. It is translated as CASSIISGLPRDQPQHF.